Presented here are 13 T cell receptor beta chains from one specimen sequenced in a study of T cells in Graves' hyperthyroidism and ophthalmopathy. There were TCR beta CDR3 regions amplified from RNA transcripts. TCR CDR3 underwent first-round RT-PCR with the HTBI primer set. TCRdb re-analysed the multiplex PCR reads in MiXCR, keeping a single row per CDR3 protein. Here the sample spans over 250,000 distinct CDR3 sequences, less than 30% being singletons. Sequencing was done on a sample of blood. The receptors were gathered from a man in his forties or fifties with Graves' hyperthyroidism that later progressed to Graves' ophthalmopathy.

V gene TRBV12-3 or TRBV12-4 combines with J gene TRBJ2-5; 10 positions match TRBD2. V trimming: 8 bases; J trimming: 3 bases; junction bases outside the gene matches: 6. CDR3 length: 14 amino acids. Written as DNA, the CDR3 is TGTGCCAGCGGATCTACTAGCGGGAAAGAGACCCAGTACTTC. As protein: CASGSTSGKETQYF.

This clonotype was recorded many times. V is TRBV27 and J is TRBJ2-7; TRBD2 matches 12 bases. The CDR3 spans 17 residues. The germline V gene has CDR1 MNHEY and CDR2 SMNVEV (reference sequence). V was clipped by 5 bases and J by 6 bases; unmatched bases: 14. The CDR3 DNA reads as TGTGCCAGCAGTCCACTAGCGGGAGGCCATCGGCCCATCGAGCAGTACTTC. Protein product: CASSPLAGGHRPIEQYF.

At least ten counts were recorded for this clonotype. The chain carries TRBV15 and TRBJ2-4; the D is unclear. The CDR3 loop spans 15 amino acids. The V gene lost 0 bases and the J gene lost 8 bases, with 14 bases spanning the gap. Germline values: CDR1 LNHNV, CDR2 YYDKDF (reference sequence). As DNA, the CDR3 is TGTGCCACCAGCAGAGATACGCGAGTCGGCGACATTCAGTACTTC. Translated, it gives CATSRDTRVGDIQYF.

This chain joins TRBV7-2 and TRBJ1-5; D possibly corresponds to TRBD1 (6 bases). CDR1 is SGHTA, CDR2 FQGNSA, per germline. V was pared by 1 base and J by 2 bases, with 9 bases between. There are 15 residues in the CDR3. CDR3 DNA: TGTGCCAGCAGCTTAGGACAGGTCGGCAATCAGCCCCAGCATTTT. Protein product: CASSLGQVGNQPQHF.

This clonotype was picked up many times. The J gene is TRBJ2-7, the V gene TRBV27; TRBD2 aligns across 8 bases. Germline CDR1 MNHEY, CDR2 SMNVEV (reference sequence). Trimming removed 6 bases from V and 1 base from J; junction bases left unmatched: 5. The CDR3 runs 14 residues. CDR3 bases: TGTGCCAGCAGCCGGGAGGGACGGTCCTACGAGCAGTACTTC. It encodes CASSREGRSYEQYF.

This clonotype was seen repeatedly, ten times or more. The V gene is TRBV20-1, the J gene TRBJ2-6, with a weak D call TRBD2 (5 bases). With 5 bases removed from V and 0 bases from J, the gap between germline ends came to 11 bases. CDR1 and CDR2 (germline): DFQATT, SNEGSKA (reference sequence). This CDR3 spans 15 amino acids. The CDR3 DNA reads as TGCAGTGCTGAGGACGGAGGCTCTGGGGCCAACGTCCTGACTTTC. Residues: CSAEDGGSGANVLTF.

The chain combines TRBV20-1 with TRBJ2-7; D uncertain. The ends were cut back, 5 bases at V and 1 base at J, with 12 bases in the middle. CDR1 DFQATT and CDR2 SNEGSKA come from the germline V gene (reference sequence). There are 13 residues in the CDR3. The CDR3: CSAPRRVSYEQYF. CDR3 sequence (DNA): TGCAGTGCTCCTCGAAGGGTATCCTACGAGCAGTACTTC.

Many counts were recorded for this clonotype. CDR3 DNA sequence: TGTGCCAGTCACCGACGGGGTGGAAACACCATATATTTT. This gives the protein CASHRRGGNTIYF. This chain links TRBV19 with TRBJ1-3, with D uncertain. The CDR3 runs to 13 residues. The V end lost 8 bases, the J end lost 3 bases, and 11 bases lay between the germline ends. Germline CDR1 and CDR2: LNHDA and SQIVND (reference sequence).

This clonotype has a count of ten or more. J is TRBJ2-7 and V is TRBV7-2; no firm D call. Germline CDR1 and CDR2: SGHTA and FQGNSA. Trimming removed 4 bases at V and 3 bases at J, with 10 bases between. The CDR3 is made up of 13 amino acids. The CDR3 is CASSSAVGYEQYF. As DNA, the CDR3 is TGTGCCAGCAGCTCCGCCGTCGGCTACGAGCAGTACTTC.

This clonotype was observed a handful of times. CDR3 loop: CSAGGGQGNKFNYGYTF. The CDR3 nucleotides are TGCAGCGCCGGGGGCGGGCAAGGAAATAAGTTTAACTATGGCTACACCTTC. The V call is TRBV29-1, the J call TRBJ1-2, with D maybe TRBD1 (6 bases). Trimming pared 7 bases from V and 1 base from J, leaving 25 bases between. The CDR3 is 17 residues long. Germline V lookup: CDR1 SQVTM, CDR2 ANQGSEA.

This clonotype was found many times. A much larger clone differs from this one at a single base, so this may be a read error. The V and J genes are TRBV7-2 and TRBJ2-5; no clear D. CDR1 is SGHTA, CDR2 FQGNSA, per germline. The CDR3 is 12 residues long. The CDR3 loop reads CASSLSMEIQYF. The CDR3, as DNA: TGTGCCAGCAGCTTATCCATGGAGATCCAGTACTTC.

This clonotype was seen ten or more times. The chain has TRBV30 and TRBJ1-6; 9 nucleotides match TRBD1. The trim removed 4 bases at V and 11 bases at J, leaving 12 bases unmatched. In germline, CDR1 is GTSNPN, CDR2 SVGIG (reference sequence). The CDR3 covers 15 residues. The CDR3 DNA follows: TGTGCCTGGAATATACCGGGACAGGGTGGACCACCCCTCCACTTT. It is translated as CAWNIPGQGGPPLHF. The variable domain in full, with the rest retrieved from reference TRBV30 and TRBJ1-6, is SQTIHQWPATLVQPVGSPLSLECTVEGTSNPNLYWYRQAAGRGLQLLFYSVGIGQISSEVPQNLSASRPQDRQFILSSKKLLLSDSGFYLCAWNIPGQGGPPLHFGNGTRLTVT.

The CDR3 protein is CASSFSDGELFF. The CDR3, as DNA: TGTGCCAGCAGTTTCAGTGACGGGGAGCTGTTTTTT. V is TRBV28 and J is TRBJ2-2, with D uncertain. Germline-derived CDR1 and CDR2 are MDHEN and SYDVKM. Trimming left V 3 bases short and J 7 bases short, with 6 bases between. This CDR3 comprises 12 residues.